Each of the 10 T cell receptor beta chains below was sequenced from the same sample in a study of T cell responses to AZD1222 COVID-19 vaccine. The table came from immunoSEQ multiplex PCR; TCRdb's copy has only in-frame clones and leaves some out. The sample contains some 170,000 clones, 70% to 90% of which appear only once. Sequenced material: peripheral blood, taken on day 0 of AZD1222 vaccination. These receptors came from an adult in good health.

The CDR3, as DNA: TGTGCCAGCAGCTTAGGGCAACGAGGTGAGCAGTTCTTC. It codes for CASSLGQRGEQFF. This chain uses TRBV11-2 with TRBJ2-1; D uncertain. The V gene lost 1 base and the J gene lost 9 bases, with 10 bases spanning the gap. The CDR3 is 13 residues long. Per germline, CDR1 SGHAT and CDR2 FQNNGV.

This sequence joins TRBV28 and TRBJ2-2; the match to TRBD1 covers 8 bases. Germline assignment: CDR1 MDHEN and CDR2 SYDVKM. The V and J ends lost 3 bases and 1 base, in that order; junction bases with no gene match: 4. The CDR3 is 16 residues long. The CDR3 DNA reads as TGTGCCAGCAGTTTCTCCAGGGGGCAGAACACCGGGGAGCTGTTTTTT. Translating it yields CASSFSRGQNTGELFF. The variable domain in full, with the rest retrieved from reference TRBV28 and TRBJ2-2, is DVKVTQSSRYLVKRTGEKVFLECVQDMDHENMFWYRQDPGLGLRLIYFSYDVKMKEKGDIPEGYSVSREKKERFSLILESASTNQTSMYLCASSFSRGQNTGELFFGEGSRLTVL.

The chain carries TRBV29-1 and TRBJ2-3, with D perhaps being TRBD1 or TRBD2 (6 bases each). The CDR3 sequence is 16 residues long. Germline CDR1 SQVTM, CDR2 ANQGSEA. Trimming shortened V by 3 bases and J by 6 bases, and 22 bases separated the two germline ends. CDR3 in DNA: TGCAGCGTTGATAGGCCGGGGGCCCTATTCGGGGATACGCAGTATTTT. Translation gives CSVDRPGALFGDTQYF.

The gene calls are TRBV29-1 and TRBJ1-2; tentatively, D is TRBD1 (5 bases). The CDR3 is made up of 12 amino acids. The germline CDR1 and CDR2 sequences are SQVTM and ANQGSEA. Trimming cost V 8 bases and J 4 bases, with 14 bases left between them. This chain's CDR3 is CSSARDGYGYTF. As DNA, the CDR3 is TGCAGCTCGGCCAGGGACGGCTATGGCTACACCTTC. The variable domain in full, completed from reference TRBV29-1 and TRBJ1-2, reads SAVISQKPSRDICQRGTSLTIQCQVDSQVTMMFWYRQQPGQSLTLIATANQGSEATYESGFVIDKFPISRPNLTFSTLTVSNMSPEDSSIYLCSSARDGYGYTFGSGTRLTVV.

This chain links TRBV2 with TRBJ1-6; 7 nucleotides agree with TRBD1. This CDR3 has 16 residues. Germline assignment: CDR1 SNHLY and CDR2 FYNNEI. V gave up 7 bases and J gave up 10 bases; unmatched junction bases: 16. The CDR3 bases are TGTGCCAGCAAGGGGGATGGCCGACAGGGACAATCACCCCTCCACTTT. As protein: CASKGDGRQGQSPLHF.

Turning to this clone: Additional DNA sequences in this sample encode the identical CDR3. The chain carries TRBV14 and TRBJ2-2; D gene uncertain. Germline V gene data show CDR1 as SGHDN and CDR2 as FVKESK. The V and J ends lost 4 bases and 2 bases respectively, with 11 bases between them. The CDR3 has 15 residues. The CDR3, as DNA: TGTGCCAGCAGCCCCCCAGGAACCAACACCGGGGAGCTGTTTTTT. Translation gives CASSPPGTNTGELFF.

This clone is a singleton in its sample. The chain uses TRBV5-1 and TRBJ1-2; maybe TRBD1 (5 bases). Germline CDR1 and CDR2: SGHRS and YFSETQ. Trimming took off 6 bases at V and 4 bases at J, with 22 bases between the two ends. The CDR3 covers 16 residues. The CDR3 sequence: CASTMGIGGTVYGYTF. DNA for the CDR3: TGCGCCAGCACCATGGGGATCGGGGGGACGGTCTATGGCTACACCTTC.

This clone was recorded a few times. The chain carries TRBV3-1 (or the pseudogene TRBV3-2) and TRBJ1-5, with D uncertain. CDR3 length equals 14 residues. In germline, CDR1 is LGHDT, CDR2 YNNKEL (reference sequence). Between the trimmed V and J ends, which lost 1 base and 4 bases, there was a span of 8 bases. The CDR3 loop reads CASSQGRINQPQHF. CDR3 DNA sequence: TGTGCCAGCAGCCAAGGACGGATAAATCAGCCCCAGCATTTT.

There are a few counts of this clone. The chain recombines TRBV4-1 with TRBJ2-1, with D possibly matching TRBD1 (5 bases). Trimming took off 0 bases at V and 3 bases at J, with 12 bases between the two ends. The CDR3 sequence is 16 residues long. CDR1 and CDR2 (germline): MGHRA, YSYEKL. The CDR3 DNA sequence: TGCGCCAGCAGCCAAGATAAGGGGCTTTACTACAATGAGCAGTTCTTC. Its translation is CASSQDKGLYYNEQFF.

The chain links TRBV4-3 to TRBJ1-1; TRBD1 is a possible D gene (5 bases). The CDR3 length is 14 residues. Germline loops: CDR1 LGHNA, CDR2 YSLEER. The V and J ends lost 1 base and 0 bases respectively, with 6 bases between them. CDR3 protein: CASSQGQLNTEAFF. DNA for the CDR3: TGCGCCAGCAGCCAAGGACAGCTGAACACTGAAGCTTTCTTT.